Listed here are 10 T cell receptor beta chains from one sample, sequenced in a study of T-cell memory formation after mild COVID-19. TCRdb passed the 5' RACE reads through MiXCR, listing each CDR3 protein once. This table holds about 270,000 distinct CDR3 sequences, around 15% found once. Sequencing was carried out using PBMCs or a T cell subset sorted from them (not recorded which). These receptors were taken from a young man who had mild COVID-19 (a few samples of this study predate the infection). Cell type and time point are not known.

The CDR3 region is CSCSPGGGSQETQYF. CDR3 nucleotide sequence: TGCAGCTGCTCCCCCGGTGGAGGGAGCCAAGAGACCCAGTACTTC. V and J are TRBV29-1 and TRBJ2-5; D may be TRBD2 (6 bases). The CDR3 is 15 amino acids. V was pared by 8 bases and J by 1 base, with 20 bases between. CDR1 is SQVTM and CDR2 is ANQGSEA in the germline V gene.

The gene calls are TRBV7-2 and TRBJ2-7; tentatively, D is TRBD1 (5 bases). The CDR3 runs to 13 residues. Trimming pared 4 bases from V and 2 bases from J, leaving 9 bases between. Germline V gene sequence: CDR1 SGHTA, CDR2 FQGNSA. The CDR3 region is CASSSYRTYEQYF. The CDR3 nucleotides read TGTGCCAGCAGCTCTTACAGGACCTACGAGCAGTACTTC. Filled out from reference TRBV7-2 and TRBJ2-7, the complete variable domain reads GAGVSQSPSNKVTEKGKDVELRCDPISGHTALYWYRQSLGQGLEFLIYFQGNSAPDKSGLPSDRFSAERTGGSVSTLTIQRTQQEDSAVYLCASSSYRTYEQYFGPGTRLTVT.

The table lists this clonotype with a few counts. This chain links TRBV28 with TRBJ2-7; no clear D. Looked up from germline, CDR1 is MDHEN and CDR2 is SYDVKM. There are 11 residues in the CDR3. Trimming shortened V by 9 bases and J by 6 bases, and 12 bases separated the two germline ends. The CDR3 region is CARVGPAEQYV. CDR3 bases: TGTGCCAGAGTAGGACCTGCCGAGCAGTACGTC.

CDR3 DNA sequence: TGTGCCAGCAGTTACCGCGACGGCTCCTACGAGCAGTACGTC. Translation gives CASSYRDGSYEQYV. This chain links TRBV6-2 or TRBV6-3 with TRBJ2-7; D is undetermined. The length of the CDR3 is 14 residues. Trimming left V 2 bases short and J 0 bases short, with 8 bases between. Germline values: CDR1 MNHEY, CDR2 SVGEGT.

CDR3 in amino acids: CAISGSETGWNLFF. The CDR3 nucleotides read TGTGCCATCAGTGGGTCCGAGACAGGGTGGAATCTGTTTTTT. This rearrangement joins TRBV10-3 to TRBJ1-4, with 7 bases fitting TRBD1. The CDR3 contains 14 residues. V gave up 4 bases and J gave up 14 bases; unmatched junction bases: 13. Per the germline V gene, CDR1 is ENHRY and CDR2 is SYGVKD.

This clonotype appeared a few times. The genes are TRBV4-3 and TRBJ1-1; no reliable D call. Trimming cost V 0 bases and J 0 bases, with 8 bases left between them. CDR3 length: 15 residues. CDR1 and CDR2 from the germline V gene are LGHNA and YSLEER. The CDR3 DNA reads TGCGCCAGCAGCCAAGATTTGGCTCTGAACACTGAAGCTTTCTTT. Its protein is CASSQDLALNTEAFF.

J is TRBJ1-2 and V is TRBV29-1; D possibly corresponds to TRBD1 (6 bases). Trimming stripped 6 bases from V and 2 bases from J, with 7 bases between. This CDR3 contains 11 residues. CDR1 and CDR2 (germline): SQVTM, ANQGSEA. The CDR3 here is CSVDRNYGYTF. As DNA, the CDR3 is TGCAGCGTCGACAGGAACTATGGCTACACCTTC.

The chain is built from TRBV7-3 and TRBJ2-3, with D perhaps matching TRBD1 or TRBD2 (6 bases each). The length of the CDR3 is 13 residues. The germline CDR1 and CDR2 sequences are SGHTA and FQGTGA. Trimming stripped 4 bases from V and 4 bases from J, with 9 bases between. CDR3 DNA sequence: TGTGCCAGCAGCTACAGGGAGGCAGATACGCAGTATTTT. This sequence encodes CASSYREADTQYF.

The J gene is TRBJ2-7, the V gene TRBV20-1, with D unclear. Germline lookup yields CDR1 DFQATT and CDR2 SNEGSKA (reference sequence). Between the trimmed V and J ends, which lost 3 bases and 3 bases, there was a span of 21 bases. The CDR3 contains 16 residues. The CDR3 sequence is CSARAYELSGSYEQYF. The CDR3 region has the DNA TGCAGTGCTAGGGCCTACGAGCTGTCGGGCAGCTACGAGCAGTACTTC.

This clonotype was observed a few times. The chain combines TRBV7-9 with TRBJ2-2; 8 bases line up with TRBD1. CDR3 length: 18 amino acids. V gave up 1 base and J gave up 0 bases; unmatched junction bases: 7. Germline-derived CDR1 and CDR2 are SEHNR and FQNEAQ (reference sequence). CDR3 amino acids: CASSLGTGRTSNTGELFF. CDR3 in DNA: TGTGCCAGCAGCTTAGGGACAGGGAGGACCTCGAACACCGGGGAGCTGTTTTTT.